This T cell receptor (beta chain) emerged from a study of beta chain features in type 1 diabetes. Overall study: The samples had approximately 100,000,000 sorted cells examined in all. The study, taken as a whole, reports: Moderate but significant shortening of TCRB CDR3s was recorded in all four CD4+ subsets from Type 1 diabetes patients. HLA effects on TCRB rearrangement stayed unresolved here. Researchers reported that naive, central memory and Treg TCRB repertoires appeared more similar in patients than in healthy donors.

Sequencing targeted expressed TCRB transcripts, as all isolated RNA had been reverse transcribed. The average read count of naive, central memory and regulatory T cell samples was around 3.8 million. Sequenced by immunoSEQ multiplex PCR; TCRdb stores in-frame clones only, minus some. The sample carries roughly 300,000 clones, 14% recorded once. The table lists this clone with a few counts. Its target is unknown. In germline, CDR1 is SGHVS, CDR2 FQNEAQ. The CDR3 runs to 15 residues. V lost 6 bases, J lost 1 base, and 16 bases lay in between. Source material: naive CD4+ T cells from blood. The chain combines TRBV7-8 with TRBJ2-7, with D possibly matching TRBD2 (5 bases). The receptor was isolated from a man aged 30 to 45 with type 1 diabetes. The CDR3 DNA reads as TGTGCCAGCAGGCCCCGGGGTCGCTATTCCTACGAGCAGTACTTC. Residues: CASRPRGRYSYEQYF.